A selection of T cell receptor beta chains follows, all from one sample in a study of beta chain features in type 1 diabetes. Measured with immunoSEQ multiplex PCR; TCRdb has only the in-frame clones, and not every one. The table has fewer than 550,000 clones, roughly 11% seen once. Sequenced material: naive CD4+ T cells from blood. The receptors shown here come from a woman between 18 and 29 years old in good health. Each CDR3 is given with its conserved first and last residue. The order of the fields is J gene, clone size, V gene, D gene, CDR3 DNA, CDR3 protein. D genes are given only for firm matches. The size entry is marked missing in some rows and otherwise reads once, few, many or a size class.

j_gene: TRBJ1-5; abundance: few; v_gene: TRBV4-3; d_gene: -; CDR3nt: TGCGCCAGCAGCCAAGATCCCAATCAGCCCCAGCATTTT; CDR3aa: CASSQDPNQPQHF
j_gene: TRBJ2-3; abundance: -; v_gene: TRBV4-3; d_gene: TRBD2; CDR3nt: TGCGCCAGCAGCCGAGCGGGAGGTCTAGATACGCAGTATTTT; CDR3aa: CASSRAGGLDTQYF
j_gene: TRBJ2-5; abundance: -; v_gene: TRBV7-2; d_gene: TRBD2; CDR3nt: TGTGCCAGCAGCTTTAGCGGGAGACTGGAGACCCAGTACTTC; CDR3aa: CASSFSGRLETQYF
j_gene: TRBJ2-1; abundance: many; v_gene: TRBV13; d_gene: -; CDR3nt: TGTGCCAGCAGCTTAGGACGGGGGCCTGAGCAGTTCTTC; CDR3aa: CASSLGRGPEQFF
j_gene: TRBJ2-1; abundance: -; v_gene: TRBV11-3; d_gene: -; CDR3nt: TGTGCCAGCAGCTCTACCCGAGCGGGTAGTGAGCAGTTCTTC; CDR3aa: CASSSTRAGSEQFF
j_gene: TRBJ2-3; abundance: few; v_gene: TRBV7-9; d_gene: TRBD1; CDR3nt: TGTGCCAGCAGCCCCGGGACAGGGGCCACAGATACGCAGTATTTT; CDR3aa: CASSPGTGATDTQYF
j_gene: TRBJ1-5; abundance: -; v_gene: TRBV5-1; d_gene: -; CDR3nt: TGCGCCAGCAGCTTCGGGGGAGATCAGCCCCAGCATTTT; CDR3aa: CASSFGGDQPQHF
j_gene: TRBJ2-2; abundance: -; v_gene: TRBV5-1; d_gene: -; CDR3nt: TGCGCCAGCAGCTTGTACGGTCCGAACACCGGGGAGCTGTTTTTT; CDR3aa: CASSLYGPNTGELFF
j_gene: TRBJ1-1; abundance: -; v_gene: TRBV9; d_gene: -; CDR3nt: TGTGCCAGCAGCGTAGGGCAGGGTTGGAGCACTGAAGCTTTCTTT; CDR3aa: CASSVGQGWSTEAFF
j_gene: TRBJ2-1; abundance: few; v_gene: TRBV7-9; d_gene: -; CDR3nt: TGTGCCAGCAGCTTAGTTATCAATGAGCAGTTCTTC; CDR3aa: CASSLVINEQFF
j_gene: TRBJ2-3; abundance: few; v_gene: TRBV11-3; d_gene: -; CDR3nt: TGTGCCAGCAGCAACCTAGCTAGCACAGATACGCAGTATTTT; CDR3aa: CASSNLASTDTQYF
j_gene: TRBJ2-3; abundance: -; v_gene: TRBV2; d_gene: -; CDR3nt: TGTGCCAGCAGCCGGGGCGCCGGGACAGATACGCAGTATTTT; CDR3aa: CASSRGAGTDTQYF